These 5 T cell receptor beta chains came from one sample sequenced in a study of blood T cell repertoires in COVID-19 (dated by TCRdb to 2018 to 2021). Library generation was performed with the immunoSEQ multiplex PCR assay. TCRdb provides this immuneACCESS table in a form limited to in-frame rearrangements. Some clones are lacking; in checked studies, under half of them reflect an unresolved V gene, and why the rest are absent is not known. This sample holds some 97,000 clones; 80% to 90% were observed only once. The ten largest account for 2% to 3% of the sample. The sequenced sample was PBMCs or T cells enriched from blood (not recorded which). These receptors came from a woman between 50 and 59 years old who had recovered from COVID-19.

The rearrangement joins TRBV10-3 to TRBJ1-1; TRBD1 is a possible D gene (6 bases). V was shortened by 6 bases and J by 8 bases, with 10 bases between the two germline ends. There are 11 residues in the CDR3. CDR1 and CDR2 (germline): ENHRY, SYGVKD. The chain's CDR3 is CAISEGQEAFF. The CDR3 bases are TGTGCCATCAGCGAGGGACAAGAAGCTTTCTTT.

The J gene is TRBJ2-7, the V gene TRBV28; 8 positions match TRBD1. The J segment lost 3 bases and the V segment lost 1 base, leaving 2 bases of the junction unmatched. Germline V gene sequence: CDR1 MDHEN, CDR2 SYDVKM. CDR3 length equals 14 residues. CDR3 sequence reads: CASSLSGTGYEQYF. CDR3 DNA: TGTGCCAGCAGTTTATCAGGGACAGGCTACGAGCAGTACTTC.

V and J are TRBV9 and TRBJ2-7; D possibly corresponds to TRBD2 (6 bases). Germline CDR1 SGDLS, CDR2 YYNGEE. Trimming pared 0 bases from V and 4 bases from J, leaving 14 bases between. The CDR3 consists of 15 residues. CDR3 bases: TGTGCCAGCAGCGTAGGGCCGGGAGAAGTGTACGAGCAGTACTTC. Translated, it gives CASSVGPGEVYEQYF.

This clone was found once. The V call is TRBV7-3, the J call TRBJ2-1; 9 bases agree with TRBD2. The CDR3 totals 15 residues. Germline CDR1 SGHTA, CDR2 FQGTGA. V lost 5 bases and J lost 10; bases outside the gene matches: 12. The CDR3 sequence: CASSALAGYPEEQFF. In DNA, the CDR3 is TGTGCCAGCAGCGCCCTAGCGGGATACCCCGAAGAGCAGTTCTTC.

A few counts support this clone. CDR3 nucleotide sequence: TGTGCCAGCAGCAATGACGGAGGCAATCAGCCCCAGCATTTT. Its protein is CASSNDGGNQPQHF. V gene TRBV7-8 combines with J gene TRBJ1-5, with D uncertain. CDR3 length: 14 amino acids. Germline CDR1 and CDR2: SGHVS and FQNEAQ. V lost 5 bases and J 2 bases, leaving 10 bases between the germline ends.